The present T cell receptor (beta chain) was sequenced within a study of T-cell reconstitution after alpha-beta-depleted transplantation in children. Study-wide findings and caveats: At around two months after transplant, the alpha-beta T cells were reportedly derived from several hundred expanded clones that came from non-depleted graft cells. Diversity and T-cell counts at one year after transplant derived mostly from new T cells. For some patients, TCRbeta diversity was high at day 60 because of recipient T cells and thymic progenitors that survived.

Unique molecular identifiers featured in how the TCRbeta library was prepared. TCRdb reanalysed the PCR reads using MiXCR and keeps one entry per CDR3 protein. The sample has around 440,000 distinct CDR3 sequences, about 16% seen once; the top ten hold 25% to 30%. CDR3 length: 14 amino acids. The V gene's germline CDR1 is LNHDA and CDR2 SQIVND (reference sequence). Trimming stripped 3 bases from V and 2 bases from J, with 11 bases between. The table lists this clonotype with a few counts. Its antigen is not known. The chain employs TRBV19 and TRBJ2-7, with a weak D call TRBD2 (6 bases). Sequenced material: PBMCs, mostly from graft donor cells, taken 360 days after TCRalphabeta/CD19-depleted stem cell transplant. This clonotype was obtained from a boy in the first two years of life who had a stem cell transplant for Wiskott-Aldrich syndrome, so the T cells may come from the graft donor. This chain's CDR3 is CASSIGGTTYEQYF. As DNA, the CDR3 is TGTGCCAGTAGTATTGGGGGGACGACCTACGAGCAGTACTTC.